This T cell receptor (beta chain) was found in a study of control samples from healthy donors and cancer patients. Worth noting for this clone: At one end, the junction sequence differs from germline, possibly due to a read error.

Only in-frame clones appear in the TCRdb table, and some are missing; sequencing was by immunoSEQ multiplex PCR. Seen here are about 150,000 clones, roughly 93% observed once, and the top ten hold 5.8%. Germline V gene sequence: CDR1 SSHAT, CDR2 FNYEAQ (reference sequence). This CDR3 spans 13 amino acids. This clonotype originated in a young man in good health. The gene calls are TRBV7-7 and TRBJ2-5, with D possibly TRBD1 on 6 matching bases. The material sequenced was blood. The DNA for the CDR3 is TGTGCTAGCAGCCAGGACAGTCAAGAGACCCAGTACTTC. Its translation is CASSQDSQETQYF.